This entry describes one TCR beta chain. The antigen is not known. The authors ran a second PCR of 7 to 11 cycles using a sample-barcoded 5' primer and a J-beta primer mix. Every cDNA molecule bore a tag from a template-switch adaptor containing 12 random nucleotides. Via MiXCR, TCRdb re-called the 5' RACE reads, giving one row per CDR3 protein. The sample lists some 1.4 million distinct CDR3 sequences; 42% were seen once. The sample is drawn from a study of blood T cells in healthy people across ages. Overall study results and limits: Per-million-T-cell TCR beta diversity fell roughly linearly with age. Diversity was higher, and naive CD4+ cells more numerous, in long-lived donors than in aged donors.

Extracted total RNA amounted to at least 6 micrograms for each sample. Germline CDR1 is MNHNY and CDR2 is SVGAGI (reference sequence). Trimming shortened V by 7 bases and J by 11 bases, and 14 bases separated the two germline ends. The CDR3 is 11 residues long. The chain recombines TRBV6-6 with TRBJ1-1; D might be TRBD1 (5 bases). The sequence derives from a young woman in good health. The sequenced material came from blood. For the CDR3, the DNA is TGTGCCAGCATGGGACCGGGGAATGCTTTCTTT. As protein: CASMGPGNAFF.